The T cell receptor (beta chain) described here comes from a study of Graves' ophthalmopathy and Graves' hyperthyroidism. Study at large: The blood sample was drawn at first diagnosis and before any treatment. Findings and limits, study-wide: Most expanded clonotypes from thyroid (those above 0.001 frequency) were also found in blood. A model built from 13 signatures distinguished ophthalmopathy from stable hyperthyroidism with roughly 90% sensitivity and 81.08% specificity.

The V and J ends lost 3 bases and 8 bases, in that order; junction bases with no gene match: 10. The CDR3 spans 14 residues. The sequenced template was RNA, covering the TCR beta CDR3 region. The workflow started with a first-round RT-PCR run with HTBI primers and then moved on to a second-round multiplex PCR. TCRdb fed the multiplex PCR reads into MiXCR, producing one record per CDR3 protein. Of around 660,000 distinct CDR3 sequences listed, just over 40% are singletons. This clonotype was seen ten or more times. Its antigen remains unidentified. Ophthalmopathy donors showed moderate-to-severe activity, CAS ≥3, NOSPECS ≥4 and a duration under 3 months.

The V and J genes are TRBV12-3 or TRBV12-4 and TRBJ2-7, with 7 bases that match TRBD2. Sample: peripheral blood. This receptor was identified in an adult man with Graves' ophthalmopathy. DNA for the CDR3: TGTGCCAGCAGTTTGGGGAGGGAGAAACTCCAGCAGTACTTC. Its protein product is CASSLGREKLQQYF.